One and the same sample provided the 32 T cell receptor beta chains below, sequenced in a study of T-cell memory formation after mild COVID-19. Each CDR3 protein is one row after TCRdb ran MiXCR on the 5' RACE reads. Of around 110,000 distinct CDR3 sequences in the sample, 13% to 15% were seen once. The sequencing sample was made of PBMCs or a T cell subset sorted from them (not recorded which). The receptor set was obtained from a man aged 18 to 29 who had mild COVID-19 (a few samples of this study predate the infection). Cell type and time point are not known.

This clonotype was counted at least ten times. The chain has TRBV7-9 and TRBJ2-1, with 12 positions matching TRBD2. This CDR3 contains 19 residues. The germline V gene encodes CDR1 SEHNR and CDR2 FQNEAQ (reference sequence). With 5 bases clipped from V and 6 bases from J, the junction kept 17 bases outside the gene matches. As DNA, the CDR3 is TGTGCCAGCAGCCCTTCGACTAGCGGGGGAAGGCGGCCTACCAATGAGCAGTTCTTC. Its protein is CASSPSTSGGRRPTNEQFF.

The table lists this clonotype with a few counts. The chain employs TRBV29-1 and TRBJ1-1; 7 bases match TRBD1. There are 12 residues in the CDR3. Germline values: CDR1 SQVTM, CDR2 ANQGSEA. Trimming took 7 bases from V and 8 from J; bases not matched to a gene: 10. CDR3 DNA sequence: TGCAGCGCCTCTACAGGGGTTGAAGAAGCTTTCTTT. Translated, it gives CSASTGVEEAFF.

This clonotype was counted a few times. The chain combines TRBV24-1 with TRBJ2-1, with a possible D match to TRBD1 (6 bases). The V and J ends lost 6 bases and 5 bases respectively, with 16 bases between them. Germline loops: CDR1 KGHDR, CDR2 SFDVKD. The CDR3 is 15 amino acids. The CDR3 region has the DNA TGTGCCACCAGTCACCCCATGCAGGGGCACAATGAGCAGTTCTTC. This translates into CATSHPMQGHNEQFF.

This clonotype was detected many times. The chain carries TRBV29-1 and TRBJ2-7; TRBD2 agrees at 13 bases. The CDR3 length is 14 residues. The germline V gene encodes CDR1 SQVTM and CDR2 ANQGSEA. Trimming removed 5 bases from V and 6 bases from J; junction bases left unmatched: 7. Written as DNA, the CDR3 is TGCAGCGTTCTACTAGCGGGGGGGCCTCTCGAGCAGTACGTC. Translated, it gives CSVLLAGGPLEQYV.

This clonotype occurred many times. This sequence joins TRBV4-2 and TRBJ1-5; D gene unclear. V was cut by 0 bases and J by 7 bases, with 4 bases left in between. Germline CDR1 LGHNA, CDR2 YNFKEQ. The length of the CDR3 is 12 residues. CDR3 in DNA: TGTGCCAGCAGCCAAGACGGGCAGCCCCAGCATTTT. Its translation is CASSQDGQPQHF.

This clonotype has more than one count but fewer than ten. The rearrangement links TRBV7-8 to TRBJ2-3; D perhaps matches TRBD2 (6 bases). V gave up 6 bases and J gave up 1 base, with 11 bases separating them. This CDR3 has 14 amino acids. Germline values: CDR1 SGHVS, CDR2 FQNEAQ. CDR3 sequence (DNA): TGTGCCAGCAGGGATGGCGGGGGCACAGATACGCAGTATTTT. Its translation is CASRDGGGTDTQYF.

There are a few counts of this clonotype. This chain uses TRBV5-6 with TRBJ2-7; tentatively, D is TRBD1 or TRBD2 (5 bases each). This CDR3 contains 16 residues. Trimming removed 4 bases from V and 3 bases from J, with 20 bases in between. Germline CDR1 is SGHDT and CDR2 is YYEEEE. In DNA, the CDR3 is TGTGCCAGCAGCCCGGGGACGGCGAACAAATTCTACGAGCAGTACTTC. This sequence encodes CASSPGTANKFYEQYF. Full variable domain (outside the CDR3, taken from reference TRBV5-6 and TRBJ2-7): DAGVTQSPTHLIKTRGQQVTLRCSPKSGHDTVSWYQQALGQGPQFIFQYYEEEERQRGNFPDRFSGHQFPNYSSELNVNALLLGDSALYLCASSPGTANKFYEQYFGPGTRLTVT.

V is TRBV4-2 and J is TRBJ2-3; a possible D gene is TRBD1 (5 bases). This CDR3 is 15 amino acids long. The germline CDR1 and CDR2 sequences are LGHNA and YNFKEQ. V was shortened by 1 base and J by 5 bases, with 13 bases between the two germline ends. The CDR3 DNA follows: TGTGCCAGCAGCCAAGTGATCCAGGGTAGAGATACGCAGTATTTT. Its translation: CASSQVIQGRDTQYF.

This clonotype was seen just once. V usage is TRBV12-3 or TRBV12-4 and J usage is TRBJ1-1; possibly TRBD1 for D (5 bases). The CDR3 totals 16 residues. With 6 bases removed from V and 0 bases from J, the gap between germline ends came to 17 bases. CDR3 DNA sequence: TGTGCCAGCAGCTCACGGGGATGGGGGATGAACACTGAAGCTTTCTTT. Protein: CASSSRGWGMNTEAFF.

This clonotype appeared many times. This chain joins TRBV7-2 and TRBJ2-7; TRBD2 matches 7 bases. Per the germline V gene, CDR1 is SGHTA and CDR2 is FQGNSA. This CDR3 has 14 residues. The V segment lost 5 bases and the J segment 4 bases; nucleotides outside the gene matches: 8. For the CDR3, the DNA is TGTGCCAGCAGCCCCCGGGACTATAAATACGAGCAGTACTTC. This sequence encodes CASSPRDYKYEQYF.

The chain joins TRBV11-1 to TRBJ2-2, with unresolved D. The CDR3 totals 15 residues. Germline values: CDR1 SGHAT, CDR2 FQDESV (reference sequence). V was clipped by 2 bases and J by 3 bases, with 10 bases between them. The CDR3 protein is CASSLYSEDTGELFF. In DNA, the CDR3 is TGTGCCAGCAGCTTATACAGTGAGGACACCGGGGAGCTGTTTTTT.

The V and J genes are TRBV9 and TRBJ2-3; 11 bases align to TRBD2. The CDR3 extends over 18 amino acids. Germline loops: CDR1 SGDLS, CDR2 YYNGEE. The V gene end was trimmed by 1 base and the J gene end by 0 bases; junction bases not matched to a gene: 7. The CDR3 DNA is TGTGCCAGCAGCGTATTGCTAGCGGGGGGCACTAGCACAGATACGCAGTATTTT. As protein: CASSVLLAGGTSTDTQYF.

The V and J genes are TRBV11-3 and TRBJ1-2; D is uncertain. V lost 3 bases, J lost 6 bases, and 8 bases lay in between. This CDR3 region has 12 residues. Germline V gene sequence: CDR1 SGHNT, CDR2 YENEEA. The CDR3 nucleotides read TGTGCCAGCAGCTTGAGGTGGGATGGCTACACCTTC. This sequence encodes CASSLRWDGYTF.

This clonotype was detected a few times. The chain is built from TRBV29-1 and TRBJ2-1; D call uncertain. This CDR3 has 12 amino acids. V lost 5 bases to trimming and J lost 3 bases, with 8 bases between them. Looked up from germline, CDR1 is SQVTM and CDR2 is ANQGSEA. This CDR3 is CSVPLNYNEQFF. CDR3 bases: TGCAGCGTTCCTTTAAACTACAATGAGCAGTTCTTC.

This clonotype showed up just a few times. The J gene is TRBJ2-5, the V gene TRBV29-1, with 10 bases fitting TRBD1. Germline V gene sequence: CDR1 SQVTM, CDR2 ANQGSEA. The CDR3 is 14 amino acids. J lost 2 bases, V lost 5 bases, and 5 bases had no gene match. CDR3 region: CSVRGDRGQETQYF. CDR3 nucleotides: TGCAGCGTTAGAGGGGACAGGGGACAAGAGACCCAGTACTTC.

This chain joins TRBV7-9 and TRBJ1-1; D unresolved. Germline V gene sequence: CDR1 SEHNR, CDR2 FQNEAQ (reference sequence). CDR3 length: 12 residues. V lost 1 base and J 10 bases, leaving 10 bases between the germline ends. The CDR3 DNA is TGTGCCAGCAGCTTAGGCGGTACGGGAGCTTTCTTT. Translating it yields CASSLGGTGAFF.

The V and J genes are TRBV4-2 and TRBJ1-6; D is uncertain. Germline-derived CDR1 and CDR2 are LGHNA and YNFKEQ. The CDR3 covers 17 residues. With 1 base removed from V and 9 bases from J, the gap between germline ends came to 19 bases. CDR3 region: CASSQGIVDPDSSPLHF. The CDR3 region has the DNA TGTGCCAGCAGCCAAGGCATAGTGGACCCGGATAGTTCACCCCTCCACTTT.

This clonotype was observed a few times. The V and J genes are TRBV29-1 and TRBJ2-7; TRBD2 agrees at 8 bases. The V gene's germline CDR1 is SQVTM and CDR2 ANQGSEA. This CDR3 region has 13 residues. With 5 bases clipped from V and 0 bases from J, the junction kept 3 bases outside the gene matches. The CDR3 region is CSVRGGPSYEQYF. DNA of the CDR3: TGCAGCGTTCGGGGGGGACCCTCCTACGAGCAGTACTTC.

CDR3 region: CASSIGQGYEQYF. CDR3 DNA: TGTGCCAGCAGTATCGGACAGGGCTACGAGCAGTACTTC. The V and J genes are TRBV12-3 or TRBV12-4 and TRBJ2-7; the match to TRBD1 covers 8 bases. The CDR3 is made up of 13 amino acids. V lost 5 bases and J lost 3; bases outside the gene matches: 3.

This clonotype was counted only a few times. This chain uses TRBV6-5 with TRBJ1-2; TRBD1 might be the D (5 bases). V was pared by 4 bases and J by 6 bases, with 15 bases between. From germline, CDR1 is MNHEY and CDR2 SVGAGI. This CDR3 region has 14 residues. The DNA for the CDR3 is TGTGCCAGCAGTTCCCTCCGACAGTACCATGGCTACACCTTC. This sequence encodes CASSSLRQYHGYTF.

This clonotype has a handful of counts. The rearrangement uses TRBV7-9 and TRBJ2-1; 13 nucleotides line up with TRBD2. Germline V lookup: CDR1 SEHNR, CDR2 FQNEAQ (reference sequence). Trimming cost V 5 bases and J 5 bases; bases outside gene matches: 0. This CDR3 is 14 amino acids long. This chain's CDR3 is CASSTSGGDNEQFF. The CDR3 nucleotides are TGTGCCAGCAGCACTAGCGGGGGGGACAATGAGCAGTTCTTC.

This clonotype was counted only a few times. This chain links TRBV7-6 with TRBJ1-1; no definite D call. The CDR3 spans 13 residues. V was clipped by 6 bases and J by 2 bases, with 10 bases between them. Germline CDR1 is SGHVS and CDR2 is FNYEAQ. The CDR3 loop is CASRVAGNTEAFF. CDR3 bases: TGTGCCAGCAGGGTTGCGGGCAACACTGAAGCTTTCTTT. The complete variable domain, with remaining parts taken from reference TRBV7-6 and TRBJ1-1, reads GAGVSQSPRYKVTKRGQDVALRCDPISGHVSLYWYRQALGQGPEFLTYFNYEAQQDKSGLPNDRFSAERPEGSISTLTIQRTEQRDSAMYRCASRVAGNTEAFFGQGTRLTVV.

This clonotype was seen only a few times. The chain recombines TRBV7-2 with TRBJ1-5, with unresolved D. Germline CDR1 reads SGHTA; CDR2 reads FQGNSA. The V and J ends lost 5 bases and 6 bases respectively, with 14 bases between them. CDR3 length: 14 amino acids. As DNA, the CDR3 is TGTGCCAGCAGCCTCGGGATCTTGGGTCAGCCCCAGCATTTT. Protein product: CASSLGILGQPQHF.

This CDR3 reads CASGHGTITEAFF. The CDR3 DNA sequence: TGTGCCAGTGGACACGGGACGATCACTGAAGCTTTCTTT. The rearrangement joins TRBV19 to TRBJ1-1; a possible D gene is TRBD1 (5 bases). Germline loops: CDR1 LNHDA, CDR2 SQIVND (reference sequence). This CDR3 is built from 13 residues. V was trimmed by 8 bases and J by 4 bases, leaving 14 bases between them.

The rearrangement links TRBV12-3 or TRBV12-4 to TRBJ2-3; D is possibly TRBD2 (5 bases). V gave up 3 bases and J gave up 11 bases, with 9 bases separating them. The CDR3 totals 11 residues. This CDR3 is CASSLEGRQYF. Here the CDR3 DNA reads TGTGCCAGCAGTTTGGAAGGGAGGCAGTATTTT.

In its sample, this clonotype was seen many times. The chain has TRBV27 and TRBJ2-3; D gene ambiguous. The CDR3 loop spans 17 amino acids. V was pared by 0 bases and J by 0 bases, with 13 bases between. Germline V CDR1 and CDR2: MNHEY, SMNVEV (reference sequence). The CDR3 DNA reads TGTGCCAGCAGTTTATCCGCCGTCGCGACTAGCACAGATACGCAGTATTTT. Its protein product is CASSLSAVATSTDTQYF.

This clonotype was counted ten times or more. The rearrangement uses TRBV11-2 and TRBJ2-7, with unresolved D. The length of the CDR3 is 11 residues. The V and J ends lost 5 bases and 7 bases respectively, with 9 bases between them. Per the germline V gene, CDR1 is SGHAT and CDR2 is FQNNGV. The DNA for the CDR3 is TGTGCCAGCAGCCTTAATTGGGAGCAGTACTTC. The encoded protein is CASSLNWEQYF.

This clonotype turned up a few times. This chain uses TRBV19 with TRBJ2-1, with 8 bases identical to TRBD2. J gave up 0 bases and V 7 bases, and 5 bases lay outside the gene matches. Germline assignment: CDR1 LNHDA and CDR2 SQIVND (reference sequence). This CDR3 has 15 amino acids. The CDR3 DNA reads TGTGCCAGTATGGAGGGGACTAGCTCCTACAATGAGCAGTTCTTC. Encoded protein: CASMEGTSSYNEQFF.

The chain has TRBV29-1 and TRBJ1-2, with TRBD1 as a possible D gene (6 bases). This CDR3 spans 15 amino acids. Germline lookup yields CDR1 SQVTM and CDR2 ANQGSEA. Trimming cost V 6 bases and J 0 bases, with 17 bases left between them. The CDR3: CSVTLGGQPNYGYTF. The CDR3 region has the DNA TGCAGCGTCACTCTGGGGGGACAACCTAACTATGGCTACACCTTC.

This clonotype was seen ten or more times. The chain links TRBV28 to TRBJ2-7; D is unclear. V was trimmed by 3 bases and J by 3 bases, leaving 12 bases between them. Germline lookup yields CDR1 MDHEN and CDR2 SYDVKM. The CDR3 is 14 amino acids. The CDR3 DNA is TGTGCCAGCAGTTTGAGGTACTCCATCTACGAGCAGTACGTC. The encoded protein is CASSLRYSIYEQYV.

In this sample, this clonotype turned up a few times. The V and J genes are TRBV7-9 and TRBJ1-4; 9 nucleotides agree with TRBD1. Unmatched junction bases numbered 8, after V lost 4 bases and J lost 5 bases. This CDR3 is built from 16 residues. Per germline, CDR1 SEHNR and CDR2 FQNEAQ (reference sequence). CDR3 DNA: TGTGCCAGCAGCTCCCCACGTGGGACAGGGAATGAAAAACTGTTTTTT. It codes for CASSSPRGTGNEKLFF.

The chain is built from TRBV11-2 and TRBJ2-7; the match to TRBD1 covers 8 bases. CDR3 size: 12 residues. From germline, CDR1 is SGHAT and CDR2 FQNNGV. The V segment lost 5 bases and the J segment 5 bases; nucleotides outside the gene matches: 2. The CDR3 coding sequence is TGTGCCAGCAGCCCGACAGGGGACGAGCAGTACTTC. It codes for CASSPTGDEQYF. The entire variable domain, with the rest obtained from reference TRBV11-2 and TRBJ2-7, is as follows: EAGVAQSPRYKIIEKRQSVAFWCNPISGHATLYWYQQILGQGPKLLIQFQNNGVVDDSQLPKDRFSAERLKGVDSTLKIQPAKLEDSAVYLCASSPTGDEQYFGPGTRLTVT.